Following are 6 T cell receptor beta chains from one sample sequenced in a study of blood T cell repertoires in COVID-19. Here immunoSEQ multiplex PCR was the method, and the copy in TCRdb shows in-frame clones only, minus some. The sample records about 400,000 clones, about 90% being singletons. The sample comprised PBMCs or T cells enriched from blood (not recorded which). The receptors derive from a woman aged 30 to 39 who had recovered from COVID-19.

V gene TRBV19 combines with J gene TRBJ1-4; D not resolved. The germline gives CDR1 LNHDA, CDR2 SQIVND (reference sequence). V lost 2 bases, J lost 0 bases, and 7 bases lay in between. The CDR3 contains 15 residues. The CDR3 loop is CASSIQVATNEKLFF. CDR3 coding DNA: TGTGCCAGTAGTATACAGGTAGCAACTAATGAAAAACTGTTTTTT.

The J gene is TRBJ2-2, the V gene TRBV7-2; 14 nucleotides align to TRBD2. The V and J ends lost 5 bases and 5 bases, in that order; junction bases with no gene match: 7. CDR3 length: 17 amino acids. CDR1 and CDR2 (germline): SGHTA, FQGNSA. Here the CDR3 reads CASSPGLAGVSTGELFF. CDR3 in DNA: TGTGCCAGCAGCCCGGGACTAGCGGGGGTTTCGACCGGGGAGCTGTTTTTT.

The chain has TRBV7-2 and TRBJ1-1; D is unclear. CDR1 and CDR2 (germline): SGHTA, FQGNSA. The V end lost 7 bases, the J end lost 1 base, and 13 bases lay between the germline ends. The CDR3 spans 14 residues. The CDR3 loop reads CASIHHEGNTEAFF. CDR3 in DNA: TGTGCCAGCATCCATCACGAGGGGAACACTGAAGCTTTCTTT.

The CDR3 region has the DNA TGCGCCAGCAGCTTCGGAGAGACCCAGTACTTC. Protein sequence: CASSFGETQYF. The chain employs TRBV5-1 and TRBJ2-5; D is ambiguous. The germline V and J ends were trimmed by 2 bases and 4 bases, with 3 bases remaining between them. The V gene's germline CDR1 is SGHRS and CDR2 YFSETQ. The length of the CDR3 is 11 residues.

The V call is TRBV19, the J call TRBJ2-7, with TRBD2 as a possible D gene (5 bases). Germline V gene lookup returns CDR1 LNHDA and CDR2 SQIVND (reference sequence). This CDR3 is built from 16 residues. The V end lost 5 bases, the J end lost 3 bases, and 20 bases lay between the germline ends. For the CDR3, the DNA is TGTGCCAGTAGTTCGATGTGGTGGACCGGGGACTACGAGCAGTACTTC. Translating it yields CASSSMWWTGDYEQYF.

The chain is built from TRBV19 and TRBJ1-2, with TRBD1 as a possible D gene (5 bases). CDR1 and CDR2 from the germline V gene are LNHDA and SQIVND (reference sequence). Between the trimmed V and J ends, which lost 3 bases and 4 bases, there was a span of 9 bases. The CDR3 runs to 13 residues. The CDR3 reads CASSIQGGYGYTF. The CDR3, as DNA: TGTGCCAGTAGTATCCAGGGCGGCTATGGCTACACCTTC. The full variable domain, its missing parts supplied by reference TRBV19 and TRBJ1-2, is DGGITQSPKYLFRKEGQNVTLSCEQNLNHDAMYWYRQDPGQGLRLIYYSQIVNDFQKGDIAEGYSVSREKKESFPLTVTSAQKNPTAFYLCASSIQGGYGYTFGSGTRLTVV.